This entry describes one TCR beta chain. Antigen specificity is unknown. The data are from a study of cytomegalovirus exposure and HLA in healthy donors. Study observations and caveats: A later analysis showed TCR association rates differing by HLA locus, peaking at DRB1 and lowest at HLA-C.

This CDR3 is 16 amino acids long. Germline CDR1 reads SGDLS; CDR2 reads YYNGEE. V was clipped by 0 bases and J by 2 bases; unmatched bases: 7. The PCR used 60 Vbeta and 13 Jbeta primers. Data came from immunoSEQ multiplex PCR; TCRdb stores just in-frame clones and leaves some out. The table lists tens of thousands of clones, roughly 75% of them singletons. The sequence was obtained from a man aged 40-55 years in good health and CMV-seronegative. Source material: PBMCs. The chain has TRBV9 and TRBJ1-1; 7 bases map to TRBD1. CDR3 DNA: TGTGCCAGCAGCGTAGCAGGGGGGTTAGGTAACACTGAAGCTTTCTTT. Its translation is CASSVAGGLGNTEAFF.